This entry describes one T cell receptor beta chain. Per sample, extraction of total RNA gave at least 6 micrograms in every case. A second PCR of 7 to 11 cycles used a sample-barcoded 5' primer and a J-beta primer mix. The study obtained at least 2.5 million CDR3-containing paired-end reads from every sample. MiXCR was run by TCRdb on the 5' RACE reads, yielding one entry per CDR3 protein. Of just over 800,000 distinct CDR3 sequences listed, less than 80% are singletons. This record belongs to a study of blood T cells in healthy people across ages. The CDR3 is made up of 15 amino acids. V dropped 6 bases and J dropped 2; count of bases not matched to a gene: 8. CDR1 is LGHNA, CDR2 YNFKEQ, per germline.

Sequencing used blood. The chain employs TRBV4-2 and TRBJ2-7, with 9 bases fitting TRBD1. The sequence was collected from a man younger than 40 in good health. The CDR3 loop reads CASREGTGRTYEQYF. The CDR3 coding sequence is TGTGCCAGCAGGGAAGGGACAGGGCGAACCTACGAGCAGTACTTC.